These 22 T cell receptor beta chains came from one sample sequenced in a study of technical replicates of blood from a few donors. Measured with immunoSEQ multiplex PCR; TCRdb has only the in-frame clones, and not every one. There are tens of thousands of clones in the sample; approximately 91% occur only once, and over 3.5% lies in the top ten. Sequencing was done on a sample of PBMCs. These receptor sequences come from a human donor in good health. Some clones in this sample may be carry-over from other donors' samples.

The V and J genes are TRBV11-2 and TRBJ2-5; 16 bases fit TRBD2. V shed 5 bases and J 5 bases; nucleotides not matched to a gene: 11. Germline loops: CDR1 SGHAT, CDR2 FQNNGV. The CDR3 is made up of 18 amino acids. In DNA form, the CDR3 reads TGTGCCAGCAGCCTCAACTGGGGACTAGCGGGGGGGAGGGAGACCCAGTACTTC. Protein: CASSLNWGLAGGRETQYF. Full variable domain (missing parts from reference TRBV11-2 and TRBJ2-5): EAGVAQSPRYKIIEKRQSVAFWCNPISGHATLYWYQQILGQGPKLLIQFQNNGVVDDSQLPKDRFSAERLKGVDSTLKIQPAKLEDSAVYLCASSLNWGLAGGRETQYFGPGTRLLVL.

The rearrangement joins TRBV13 to TRBJ2-6, with D tentatively TRBD1 (6 bases). Germline CDR1 reads PRHDT; CDR2 reads FYEKMQ (reference sequence). Trimming took 4 bases from V and 0 from J, leaving 22 bases between them. The CDR3 runs to 20 residues. The CDR3 sequence is CASSWRPMDSKASGANVLTF. As DNA, the CDR3 is TGTGCCAGCAGCTGGCGCCCGATGGACAGCAAGGCCTCTGGGGCCAACGTCCTGACTTTC.

This sequence joins TRBV10-3 and TRBJ2-3, with 12 bases aligning to TRBD2. Germline V gene sequence: CDR1 ENHRY, CDR2 SYGVKD. The CDR3 is 14 residues long. V was pared by 6 bases and J by 4 bases, with 2 bases of the junction left unmatched. CDR3: CAIRRLAGADTQYF. The CDR3 nucleotides are TGTGCCATCAGGAGACTAGCGGGAGCAGATACGCAGTATTTT.

The chain links TRBV5-4 to TRBJ2-7, with 9 bases that match TRBD2. CDR1 SGHNT and CDR2 YYREEE come from the germline V gene (reference sequence). CDR3 length: 14 residues. V lost 4 bases and J lost 2; bases outside the gene matches: 4. Here the CDR3 DNA reads TGTGCCAGCAGCCCGACTAGCGGTACCTACGAGCAGTACTTC. Amino acid sequence: CASSPTSGTYEQYF.

This chain links TRBV4-1 with TRBJ2-6; D is possibly TRBD1 (6 bases). CDR3 length: 17 residues. CDR1 and CDR2 from the germline V gene are MGHRA and YSYEKL. Trimming took off 5 bases at V and 4 bases at J, with 18 bases between the two ends. CDR3 residues: CASSARSGQWGANVLTF. The CDR3 bases are TGCGCCAGCAGCGCCCGCTCGGGACAATGGGGGGCCAACGTCCTGACTTTC.

This clone was counted a single time. The V call is TRBV5-1, the J call TRBJ2-5; 7 bases fit TRBD1. Germline V gene data show CDR1 as SGHRS and CDR2 as YFSETQ. The V gene end was trimmed by 0 bases and the J gene end by 1 base; junction bases not matched to a gene: 3. This CDR3 has 15 residues. CDR3 nucleotide sequence: TGCGCCAGCAGCTTGGGTAGGGGGCTCCAAGAGACCCAGTACTTC. Translated: CASSLGRGLQETQYF.

The chain links TRBV7-3 to TRBJ2-1; possibly TRBD1 for D (6 bases). The CDR3 covers 17 residues. With 9 bases removed from V and 8 bases from J, the gap between germline ends came to 29 bases. Germline V CDR1 and CDR2: SGHTA, FQGTGA. The CDR3 protein is CAREVFRQGISCDEQFF. CDR3 bases: TGTGCCAGAGAAGTTTTCCGGCAGGGGATTAGTTGCGATGAGCAGTTCTTC.

This clone is a singleton in its sample. The chain links TRBV5-1 to TRBJ2-2; D may be TRBD2 (7 bases). Trimming took off 2 bases at V and 0 bases at J, with 14 bases between the two ends. The CDR3 sequence is 17 residues long. Germline CDR1 SGHRS, CDR2 YFSETQ. CDR3 nucleotides: TGCGCCAGCAGCTTAGGTGGCGGGGGCACGAACACCGGGGAGCTGTTTTTT. Its translation is CASSLGGGGTNTGELFF.

CDR3 sequence (DNA): TGCAGCGTTGACCCCGGGCCCACCGGGGATGAGCAGTTCTTC. This encodes CSVDPGPTGDEQFF. This chain links TRBV29-1 with TRBJ2-1, with D perhaps matching TRBD2 (5 bases). The CDR3 consists of 14 residues. V was trimmed by 3 bases and J by 8 bases, leaving 17 bases between them. Germline CDR1 is SQVTM and CDR2 is ANQGSEA.

V is TRBV4-2 and J is TRBJ2-3; 10 bases map to TRBD2. Trimming removed 3 bases from V and 2 bases from J; junction bases left unmatched: 5. The CDR3 runs 16 residues. In germline, CDR1 is LGHNA, CDR2 YNFKEQ. CDR3 DNA: TGTGCCAGCAGCCACCGGACTAGCGGCGTCACAGATACGCAGTATTTT. Encoded protein: CASSHRTSGVTDTQYF.

The V and J genes are TRBV18 and TRBJ1-6; no clear D gene. The CDR3 is 16 amino acids. Germline V gives CDR1 KGHSH, CDR2 LQKENI. V was shortened by 3 bases and J by 2 bases, with 11 bases between the two germline ends. The CDR3 nucleotides read TGTGCCAGCTCACCTGGACGGGGTCCCTATAATTCACCCCTCCACTTT. It translates to CASSPGRGPYNSPLHF. The full variable domain, in which reference TRBV18 and TRBJ1-6 provide the parts outside the CDR3, is NAGVMQNPRHLVRRRGQEARLRCSPMKGHSHVYWYRQLPEEGLKFMVYLQKENIIDESGMPKERFSAEFPKEGPSILRIQQVVRGDSAAYFCASSPGRGPYNSPLHFGNGTRLTVT.

The V and J genes are TRBV19 and TRBJ1-5; D is perhaps TRBD1 (5 bases). Germline V CDR1 and CDR2: LNHDA, SQIVND (reference sequence). Trimming took 2 bases from V and 4 from J, leaving 15 bases between them. There are 16 residues in the CDR3. CDR3 DNA: TGTGCCAGTAGTATAACCGACAGCCAACGAAATCAGCCCCAGCATTTT. Translation: CASSITDSQRNQPQHF.

In this sample, this clone turned up once. The chain carries TRBV4-3 and TRBJ2-5; D gene ambiguous. This CDR3 is built from 14 residues. Trimming took off 1 base at V and 6 bases at J, with 12 bases between the two ends. In germline, CDR1 is LGHNA, CDR2 YSLEER. This chain's CDR3 is CASSQGGSLQTQYF. DNA for the CDR3: TGCGCCAGCAGCCAAGGCGGTAGTCTGCAGACCCAGTACTTC.

V gene TRBV9 combines with J gene TRBJ1-6, with TRBD1 as a possible D gene (5 bases). The V end lost 3 bases, the J end lost 10 bases, and 17 bases lay between the germline ends. Germline CDR1 reads SGDLS; CDR2 reads YYNGEE. The CDR3 loop spans 15 amino acids. CDR3 coding DNA: TGTGCCAGCAGCGCAATACAGGAAAGGGGATCACCCCTCCACTTT. Translated: CASSAIQERGSPLHF.

This clone was seen only a few times. The V gene is TRBV5-6, the J gene TRBJ2-7; no clear D. CDR1 and CDR2 (germline): SGHDT, YYEEEE. Trimming cost V 6 bases and J 3 bases, with 16 bases left between them. CDR3 size: 14 residues. The CDR3 protein is CASTRGELLYEQYF. Written as DNA, the CDR3 is TGTGCCAGCACCCGCGGAGAGTTACTCTACGAGCAGTACTTC.

The genes are TRBV10-3 and TRBJ2-3; D is unresolved. Germline V gives CDR1 ENHRY, CDR2 SYGVKD. Trimming removed 3 bases from V and 2 bases from J, with 6 bases in between. The CDR3 contains 13 residues. The CDR3: CAISEASTDTQYF. CDR3 coding DNA: TGTGCCATCAGTGAAGCATCCACAGATACGCAGTATTTT.

The chain couples TRBV28 to TRBJ2-1; TRBD2 matches at 12 bases. Germline V gene sequence: CDR1 MDHEN, CDR2 SYDVKM. The CDR3 spans 16 residues. J lost 12 bases, V lost 5 bases, and 14 bases had no gene match. The CDR3 sequence is CASSRGGSSGGAGQFF. Written as DNA, the CDR3 is TGTGCCAGCAGTCGGGGAGGTTCTAGCGGGGGGGCCGGGCAGTTCTTC.

This rearrangement joins TRBV30 to TRBJ1-2; D gene ambiguous. Trimming left V 2 bases short and J 4 bases short, with 14 bases between. This CDR3 comprises 14 residues. CDR1 GTSNPN and CDR2 SVGIG come from the germline V gene (reference sequence). CDR3 DNA sequence: TGTGCCTGGAGTCAGAAACCAGAGGGCTATGGCTACACCTTC. As protein: CAWSQKPEGYGYTF.

The gene calls are TRBV11-2 and TRBJ2-5, with 11 bases that match TRBD2. From germline, CDR1 is SGHAT and CDR2 FQNNGV. V was pared by 5 bases and J by 3 bases, with 5 bases of the junction left unmatched. The CDR3 is 15 amino acids. The CDR3 DNA follows: TGTGCCAGCAGCCGACTAGCGGGGAATAAAGAGACCCAGTACTTC. Encoded protein: CASSRLAGNKETQYF. Full variable domain (remainder filled in from reference TRBV11-2 and TRBJ2-5): EAGVAQSPRYKIIEKRQSVAFWCNPISGHATLYWYQQILGQGPKLLIQFQNNGVVDDSQLPKDRFSAERLKGVDSTLKIQPAKLEDSAVYLCASSRLAGNKETQYFGPGTRLLVL.

The chain combines TRBV21-1 with TRBJ2-1; no DNA check was done on the table's D call, TRBD2. TRBV21-1 is annotated as a pseudogene. The CDR3 covers 19 residues. The CDR3 nucleotides are TGTGCCAGCAGCAAAAATGCAACTAGCGGGAGGAGCTCCTACAATGAGCAGTTCTTC. This encodes CASSKNATSGRSSYNEQFF.

This clone has a single count. This CDR3 is CASSLERKNEQFF. The CDR3 coding sequence is TGTGCCAGCAGCTTAGAGAGGAAAAATGAGCAGTTCTTC. The rearrangement joins TRBV7-9 to TRBJ2-1; D is uncertain. V shed 1 base and J shed 7 bases, with 8 bases lying between them. The CDR3 extends over 13 amino acids. CDR1 and CDR2 from the germline V gene are SEHNR and FQNEAQ (reference sequence).

This chain connects TRBV7-9 to TRBJ1-1; 12 nucleotides align to TRBD1. The CDR3 runs to 15 residues. The V and J ends lost 8 bases and 0 bases, in that order; junction bases with no gene match: 4. The germline V gene encodes CDR1 SEHNR and CDR2 FQNEAQ (reference sequence). The CDR3, as DNA: TGTGCCAGCGGGGGGACAGGGGGCGTGAACACTGAAGCTTTCTTT. It encodes CASGGTGGVNTEAFF.